What follows describes a single TCR beta chain. Its antigen has not been determined. Per-nucleotide qualities are absent, and no much larger clonotype sits a single base away. These data come from a study of control samples from healthy donors and cancer patients (dated by TCRdb to about 2020). Library construction relied on the immunoSEQ multiplex PCR assay. Drawn from immuneACCESS, this table holds only the in-frame rearrangements with V and J called that TCRdb kept. Clones are partly lost; checked studies trace under half to an unresolved V gene and leave the rest unexplained. This sample gives more than 150,000 clones in total; roughly 93% of them show up just once. The ten biggest clones cover over 2% of the sample. The source of this sequence is a man aged 50-59 years in good health. The specimen was blood.

This receptor has the CDR3 CASSQTRTASYNSPLHF. The DNA sequence follows: TGTGCCAGCAGTCAAACCCGGACAGCCTCCTATAATTCACCCCTCCACTTT. This chain is built from TRBV27 and TRBJ1-6; perhaps TRBD1 is the D gene, with 6 bases matching. Taken from the germline V gene (reference sequence), the CDR1 and CDR2 loops are MNHEY and SMNVEV. From cysteine to phenylalanine, the CDR3 is 17 amino acids long. Only the CDR3 DNA is retained, 51 bases long and in frame from the first base. The germline ends are 14 bases apart after V is trimmed by 5 bases and J by 0 bases.